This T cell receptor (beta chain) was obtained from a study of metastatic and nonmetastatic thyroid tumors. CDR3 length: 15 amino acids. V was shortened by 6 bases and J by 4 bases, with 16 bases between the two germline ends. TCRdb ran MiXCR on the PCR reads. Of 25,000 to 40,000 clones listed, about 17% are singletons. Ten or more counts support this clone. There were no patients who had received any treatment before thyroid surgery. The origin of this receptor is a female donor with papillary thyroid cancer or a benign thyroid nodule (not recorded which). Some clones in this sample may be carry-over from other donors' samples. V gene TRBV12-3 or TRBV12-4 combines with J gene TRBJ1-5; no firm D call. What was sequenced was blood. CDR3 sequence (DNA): TGTGCCAGCAGCTCCAGGCAGCTGCCGAATCAGCCCCAGCATTTT. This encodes CASSSRQLPNQPQHF.